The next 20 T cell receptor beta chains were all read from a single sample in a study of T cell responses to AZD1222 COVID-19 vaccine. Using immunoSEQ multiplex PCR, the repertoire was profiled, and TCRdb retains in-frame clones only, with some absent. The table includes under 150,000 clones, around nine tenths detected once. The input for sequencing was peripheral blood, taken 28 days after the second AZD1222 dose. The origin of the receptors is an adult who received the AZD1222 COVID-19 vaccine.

CDR3 coding DNA: TGCAGTGCTAGTCGTAGGGCGAACACCGGGGAGCTGTTTTTT. This gives the protein CSASRRANTGELFF. The V and J genes are TRBV20-1 and TRBJ2-2; unclear D gene. The CDR3 is made up of 14 amino acids. Germline V lookup: CDR1 DFQATT, CDR2 SNEGSKA (reference sequence). The V end lost 3 bases, the J end lost 0 bases, and 8 bases lay between the germline ends.

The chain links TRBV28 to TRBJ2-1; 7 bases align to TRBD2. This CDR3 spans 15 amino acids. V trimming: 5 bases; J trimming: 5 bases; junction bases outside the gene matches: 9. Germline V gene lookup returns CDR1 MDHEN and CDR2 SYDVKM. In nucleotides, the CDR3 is TGTGCCAGCAGTGGCGGGAGCACCTTTGACAATGAGCAGTTCTTC. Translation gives CASSGGSTFDNEQFF.

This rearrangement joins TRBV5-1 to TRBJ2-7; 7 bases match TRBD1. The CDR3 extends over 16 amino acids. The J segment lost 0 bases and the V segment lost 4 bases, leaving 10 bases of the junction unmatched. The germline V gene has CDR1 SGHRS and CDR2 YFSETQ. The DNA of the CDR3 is TGCGCCAGCAGCCTCAACCTCAGGGGGAGCTCCTACGAGCAGTACTTC. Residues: CASSLNLRGSSYEQYF.

CDR3 loop: CASSLAGLTEAFF. CDR3 coding DNA: TGTGCCAGCAGCCTTGCAGGACTCACTGAAGCTTTCTTT. This sequence joins TRBV9 and TRBJ1-1; no clear D. Germline CDR1 is SGDLS and CDR2 is YYNGEE. V lost 4 bases to trimming and J lost 4 bases, with 11 bases between them. The CDR3 spans 13 residues.

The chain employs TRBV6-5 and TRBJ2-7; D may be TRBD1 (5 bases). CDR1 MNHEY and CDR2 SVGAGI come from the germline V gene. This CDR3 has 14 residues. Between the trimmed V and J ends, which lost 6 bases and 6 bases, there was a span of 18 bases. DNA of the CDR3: TGTGCCAGCAGCCCCTATTTAGGGGAAGGCGAGCAGTACTTC. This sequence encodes CASSPYLGEGEQYF.

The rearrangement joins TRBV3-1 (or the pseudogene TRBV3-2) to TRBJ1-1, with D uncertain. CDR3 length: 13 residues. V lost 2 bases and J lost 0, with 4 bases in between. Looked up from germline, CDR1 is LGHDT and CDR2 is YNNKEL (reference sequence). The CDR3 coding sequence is TGTGCCAGCAGCCAACAGTTGAACACTGAAGCTTTCTTT. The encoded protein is CASSQQLNTEAFF.

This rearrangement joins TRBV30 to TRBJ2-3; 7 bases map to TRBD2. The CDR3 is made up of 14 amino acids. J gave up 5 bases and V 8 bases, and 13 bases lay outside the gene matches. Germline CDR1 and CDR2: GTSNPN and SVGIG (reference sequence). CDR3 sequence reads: CAGGVGGSRDTQYF. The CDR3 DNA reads TGTGCCGGGGGGGTGGGCGGGAGTAGAGATACGCAGTATTTT.

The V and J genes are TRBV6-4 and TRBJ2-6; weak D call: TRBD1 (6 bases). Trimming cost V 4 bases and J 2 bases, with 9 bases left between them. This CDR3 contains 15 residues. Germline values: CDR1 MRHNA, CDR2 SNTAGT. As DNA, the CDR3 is TGTGCCAGCAGTGGTTCAGGGGCTGGGGCCAACGTCCTGACTTTC. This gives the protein CASSGSGAGANVLTF.

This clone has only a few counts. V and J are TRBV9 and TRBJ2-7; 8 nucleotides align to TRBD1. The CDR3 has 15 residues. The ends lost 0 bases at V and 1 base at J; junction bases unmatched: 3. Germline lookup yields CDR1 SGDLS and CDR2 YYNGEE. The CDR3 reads CASSVGGTGSYEQYF. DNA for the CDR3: TGTGCCAGCAGCGTAGGTGGGACAGGATCCTACGAGCAGTACTTC. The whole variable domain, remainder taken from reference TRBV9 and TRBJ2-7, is DSGVTQTPKHLITATGQRVTLRCSPRSGDLSVYWYQQSLDQGLQFLIQYYNGEERAKGNILERFSAQQFPDLHSELNLSSLELGDSALYFCASSVGGTGSYEQYFGPGTRLTVT.

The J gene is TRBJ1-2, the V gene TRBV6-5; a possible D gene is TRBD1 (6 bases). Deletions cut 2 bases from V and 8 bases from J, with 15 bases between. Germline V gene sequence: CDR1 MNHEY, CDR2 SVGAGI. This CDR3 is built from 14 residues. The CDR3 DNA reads TGTGCCAGCAGTTACCTTACAGGGATGGGCGGCTACACCTTC. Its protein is CASSYLTGMGGYTF.

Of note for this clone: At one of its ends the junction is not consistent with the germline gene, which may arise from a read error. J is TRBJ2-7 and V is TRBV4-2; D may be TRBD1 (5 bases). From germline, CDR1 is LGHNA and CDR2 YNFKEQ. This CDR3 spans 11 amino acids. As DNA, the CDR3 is TGTGCCAGCAGCCAAGGGGGCCCTCTTTGGTTC. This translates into CASSQGGPLWF.

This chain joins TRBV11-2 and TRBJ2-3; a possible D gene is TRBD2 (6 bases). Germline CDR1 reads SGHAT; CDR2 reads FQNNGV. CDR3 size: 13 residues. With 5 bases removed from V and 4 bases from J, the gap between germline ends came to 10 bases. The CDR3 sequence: CASSTDYPDTQYF. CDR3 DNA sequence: TGTGCCAGCAGCACGGACTACCCAGATACGCAGTATTTT. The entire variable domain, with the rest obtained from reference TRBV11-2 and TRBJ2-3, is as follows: EAGVAQSPRYKIIEKRQSVAFWCNPISGHATLYWYQQILGQGPKLLIQFQNNGVVDDSQLPKDRFSAERLKGVDSTLKIQPAKLEDSAVYLCASSTDYPDTQYFGPGTRLTVL.

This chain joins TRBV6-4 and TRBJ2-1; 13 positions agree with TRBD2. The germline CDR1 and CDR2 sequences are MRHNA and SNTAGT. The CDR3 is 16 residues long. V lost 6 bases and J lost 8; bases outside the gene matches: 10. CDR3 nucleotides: TGTGCCAGCAGCGCAACCGGGACTAGCGGGGCCGATGAGCAGTTCTTC. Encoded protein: CASSATGTSGADEQFF.

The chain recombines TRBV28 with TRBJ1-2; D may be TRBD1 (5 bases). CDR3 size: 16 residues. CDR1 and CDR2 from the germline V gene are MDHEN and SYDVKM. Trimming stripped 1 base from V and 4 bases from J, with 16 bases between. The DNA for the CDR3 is TGTGCCAGCAGTTTATTGGGGGATTATAGTGGCTATGGCTACACCTTC. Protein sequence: CASSLLGDYSGYGYTF.

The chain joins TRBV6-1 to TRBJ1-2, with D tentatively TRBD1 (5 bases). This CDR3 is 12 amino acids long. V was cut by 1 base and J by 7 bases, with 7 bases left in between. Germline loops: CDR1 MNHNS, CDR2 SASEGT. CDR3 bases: TGTGCCAGCAGTGAAGGGGACCGTGGCTACACCTTC. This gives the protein CASSEGDRGYTF.

The CDR3 sequence is CATSYAGRNSPLHF. The CDR3 DNA sequence: TGTGCCACCAGCTATGCCGGTCGGAATTCACCCCTCCACTTT. This chain links TRBV15 with TRBJ1-6; D is unresolved. The CDR3 covers 14 residues. V gave up 5 bases and J gave up 7 bases, with 12 bases separating them. Germline V gene data show CDR1 as LNHNV and CDR2 as YYDKDF (reference sequence).

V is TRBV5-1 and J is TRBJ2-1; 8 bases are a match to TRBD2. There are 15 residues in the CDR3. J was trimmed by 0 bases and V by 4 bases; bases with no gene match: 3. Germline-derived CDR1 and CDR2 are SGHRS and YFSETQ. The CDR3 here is CASSPGGVSYNEQFF. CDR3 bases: TGCGCCAGCAGCCCGGGGGGGGTCTCCTACAATGAGCAGTTCTTC.

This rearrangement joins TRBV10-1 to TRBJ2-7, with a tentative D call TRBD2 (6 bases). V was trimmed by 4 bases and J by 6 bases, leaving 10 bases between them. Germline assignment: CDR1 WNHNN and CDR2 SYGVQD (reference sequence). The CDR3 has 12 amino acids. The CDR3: CASSVAAGEQYF. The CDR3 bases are TGCGCCAGCAGTGTGGCAGCGGGCGAGCAGTACTTC.

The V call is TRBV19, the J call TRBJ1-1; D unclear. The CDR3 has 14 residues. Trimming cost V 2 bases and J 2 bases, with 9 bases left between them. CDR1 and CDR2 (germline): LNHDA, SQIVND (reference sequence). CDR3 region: CASSISGPNTEAFF. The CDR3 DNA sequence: TGTGCCAGTAGTATATCCGGGCCCAACACTGAAGCTTTCTTT. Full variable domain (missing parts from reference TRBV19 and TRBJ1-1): DGGITQSPKYLFRKEGQNVTLSCEQNLNHDAMYWYRQDPGQGLRLIYYSQIVNDFQKGDIAEGYSVSREKKESFPLTVTSAQKNPTAFYLCASSISGPNTEAFFGQGTRLTVV.

CDR3 bases: TGTGCCAGCTCACCACGACTAGGAGGCCACAATGAGCAGTTCTTC. This codes for CASSPRLGGHNEQFF. The gene calls are TRBV18 and TRBJ2-1; D might be TRBD2 (6 bases). Trimming shortened V by 1 base and J by 5 bases, and 12 bases separated the two germline ends. Germline V gene sequence: CDR1 KGHSH, CDR2 LQKENI. CDR3 length: 15 residues.